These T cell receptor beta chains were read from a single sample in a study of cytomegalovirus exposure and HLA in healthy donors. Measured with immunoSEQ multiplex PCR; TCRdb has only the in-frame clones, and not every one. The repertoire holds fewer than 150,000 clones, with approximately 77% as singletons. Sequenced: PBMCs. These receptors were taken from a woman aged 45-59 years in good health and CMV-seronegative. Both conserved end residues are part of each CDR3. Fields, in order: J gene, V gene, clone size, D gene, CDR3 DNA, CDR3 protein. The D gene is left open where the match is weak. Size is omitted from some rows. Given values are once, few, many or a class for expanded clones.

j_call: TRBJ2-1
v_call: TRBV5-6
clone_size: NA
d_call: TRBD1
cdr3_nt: TGTGCCAGCAGCGAGACAGGGAGTTGGAATGAGCAGTTCTTC
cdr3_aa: CASSETGSWNEQFF

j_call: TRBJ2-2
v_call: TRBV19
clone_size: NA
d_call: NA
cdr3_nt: TGTGCCAGTAGTACCTGGGGGGTCGGGGAGCTGTTTTTT
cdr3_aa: CASSTWGVGELFF

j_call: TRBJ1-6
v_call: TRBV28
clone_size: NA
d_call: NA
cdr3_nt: TGTGCCAGCAGTATCGCGGGAACCGGCGGTTCACCCCTCCACTTT
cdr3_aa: CASSIAGTGGSPLHF

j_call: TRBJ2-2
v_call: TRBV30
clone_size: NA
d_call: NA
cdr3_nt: TGTGCCTGGAGTGGGGGGGTCCTTACCGGGGAGCTGTTTTTT
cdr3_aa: CAWSGGVLTGELFF

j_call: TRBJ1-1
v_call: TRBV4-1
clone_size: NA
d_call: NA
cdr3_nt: TGCGCCAGCAGCCGAGCGGCTCTTCGGAGCACTGAAGCTTTCTTT
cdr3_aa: CASSRAALRSTEAFF

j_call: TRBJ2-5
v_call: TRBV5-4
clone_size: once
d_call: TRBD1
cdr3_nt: TGTGCCAGCAGCTTCCAGGGGGAAGAGACCCAGTACTTC
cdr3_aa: CASSFQGEETQYF

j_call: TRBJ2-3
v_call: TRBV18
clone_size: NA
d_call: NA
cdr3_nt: TGTGCCAGCTCACCCCCCCGGGGGGCCCCAGATACGCAGTATTTT
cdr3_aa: CASSPPRGAPDTQYF

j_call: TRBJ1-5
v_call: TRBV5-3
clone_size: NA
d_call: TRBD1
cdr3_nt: TGTGCCAGAAGCCCGCCTGAGAAAAACCTGGACAGGAGGGGCCTGTATAGCAATCAGCCCCAGCATTTT
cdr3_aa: CARSPPEKNLDRRGLYSNQPQHF

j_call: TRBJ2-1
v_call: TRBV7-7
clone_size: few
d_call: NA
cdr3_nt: TGTGCTAGCAGCTTAAATTTCGGGCTAGCGAATGAGCAGTTCTTC
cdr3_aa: CASSLNFGLANEQFF

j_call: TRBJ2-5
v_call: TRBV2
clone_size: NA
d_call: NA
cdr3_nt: TGTGCCAGCAGTTTCAGTTCGGAGACCCAGTACTTC
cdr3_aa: CASSFSSETQYF

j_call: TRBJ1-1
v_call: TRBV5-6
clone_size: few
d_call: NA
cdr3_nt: TGTGCCAGCAGCTTTGTAGGGGGAGAAACTGAAGCTTTCTTT
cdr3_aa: CASSFVGGETEAFF

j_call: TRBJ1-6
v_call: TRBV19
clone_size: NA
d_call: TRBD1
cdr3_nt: TGTGCCAGTACCGTTGACAGGGACTCCTATAATTCACCCCTCCACTTT
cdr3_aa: CASTVDRDSYNSPLHF

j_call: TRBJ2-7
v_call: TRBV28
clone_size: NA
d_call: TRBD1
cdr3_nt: TGTGCCAGCAGTTTCTATGGGACAGGGTCCGAGCAGTACTTC
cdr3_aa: CASSFYGTGSEQYF

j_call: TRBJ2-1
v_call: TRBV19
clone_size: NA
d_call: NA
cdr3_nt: TGTGCCAGTAGTCACTCTAATGAGCAGTTCTTC
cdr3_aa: CASSHSNEQFF

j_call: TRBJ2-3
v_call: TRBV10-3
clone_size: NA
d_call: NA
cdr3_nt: TGTGCCATCAGTGAGGAGCCCACCTTTAAGCAGTATTTT
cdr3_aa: CAISEEPTFKQYF

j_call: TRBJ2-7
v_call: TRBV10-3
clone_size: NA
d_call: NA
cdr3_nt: TGTGCCATCAGTGAGTCGAGACAGCTCTCCTACGAGCAGTACTTC
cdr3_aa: CAISESRQLSYEQYF

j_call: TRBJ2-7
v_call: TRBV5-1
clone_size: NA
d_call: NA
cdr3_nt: TGCGCCAGCAGTCTAGGACAATCCTACGAGCAGTACTTC
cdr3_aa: CASSLGQSYEQYF

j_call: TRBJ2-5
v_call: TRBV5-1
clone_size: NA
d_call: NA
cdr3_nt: TGCGCCAGCAGCTTAGGACTCGCACAGAAAGAGACCCAGTACTTC
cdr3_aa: CASSLGLAQKETQYF

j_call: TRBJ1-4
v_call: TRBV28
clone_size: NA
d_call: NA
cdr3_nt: TGTGCCAGCAGTTCACAGGGATTTAATGAAAAACTGTTTTTT
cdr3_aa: CASSSQGFNEKLFF

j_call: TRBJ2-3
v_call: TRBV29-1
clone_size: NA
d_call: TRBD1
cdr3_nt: TGCAGCGTTGAACCAAGGACAGGGACAGATACGCAGTATTTT
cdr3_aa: CSVEPRTGTDTQYF

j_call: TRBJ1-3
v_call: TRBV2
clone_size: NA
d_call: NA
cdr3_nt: TGTGCCAGCAGTGAAGCGCGGGGGGGAAACACCATATATTTT
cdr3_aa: CASSEARGGNTIYF

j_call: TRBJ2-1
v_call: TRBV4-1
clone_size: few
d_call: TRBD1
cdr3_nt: TGCGCCAGCAGCCCAGGGGGTGTTGGCAATGAGCAGTTCTTC
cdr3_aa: CASSPGGVGNEQFF

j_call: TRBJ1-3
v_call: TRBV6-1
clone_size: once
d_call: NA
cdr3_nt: TGTGCCAGCAGTGAAGCGCCCCTAGCCACCATATATTTT
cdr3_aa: CASSEAPLATIYF

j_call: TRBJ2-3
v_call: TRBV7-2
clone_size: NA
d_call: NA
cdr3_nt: TGTGCCAGCAGCTTAGGCGGGACTAGCACAGATACGCAGTATTTT
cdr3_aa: CASSLGGTSTDTQYF

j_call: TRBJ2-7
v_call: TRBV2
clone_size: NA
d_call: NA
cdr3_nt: TGTGCCAGCAGGCCATCGGGTGCCGAGCAGTACTTC
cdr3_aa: CASRPSGAEQYF

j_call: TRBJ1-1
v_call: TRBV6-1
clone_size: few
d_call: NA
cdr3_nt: TGTGCCTCCTCCCTGGGAACAGGTTACACTGAAGCTTTCTTT
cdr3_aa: CASSLGTGYTEAFF

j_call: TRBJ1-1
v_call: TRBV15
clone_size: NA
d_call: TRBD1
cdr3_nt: TGTGCCACCAGCAGAGATCAGGGGGCGGATCGTCGTGGAGCTTTCTTT
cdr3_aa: CATSRDQGADRRGAFF